The 26 T cell receptor beta chains reported below all come from one sample, sequenced in a study of blood T cell repertoires in COVID-19 (dated by TCRdb to about 2020). Libraries came from the immunoSEQ multiplex PCR assay. As stored in TCRdb, this immuneACCESS dataset retains in-frame rearrangements with V and J assigned. A fraction of the clones does not appear; measured against another copy, unresolved V genes explain less than half of the discrepancy, and the remainder lacks a known reason. In all, the sample holds around 300,000 clones, and more than 75% of those were seen once. Approximately 2% of the sample lies in the top ten. Specimen: PBMCs or T cells enriched from blood (not recorded which). Receptors were obtained from a woman aged 55-70 years in a cohort exposed to, infected with or recovered from COVID-19 (not recorded which).

The chain couples TRBV7-8 to TRBJ2-1; no clear D. Trimming left V 1 base short and J 7 bases short, with 11 bases between. This CDR3 has 14 residues. The germline CDR1 and CDR2 sequences are SGHVS and FQNEAQ. The CDR3 here is CASSLGGSRNEQFF. DNA of the CDR3: TGTGCCAGCAGCTTAGGAGGCAGTCGTAATGAGCAGTTCTTC.

The chain couples TRBV9 to TRBJ1-5; D uncertain. Trimming left V 1 base short and J 4 bases short, with 12 bases between. This CDR3 spans 15 amino acids. Germline CDR1 SGDLS, CDR2 YYNGEE. For the CDR3, the DNA is TGTGCCAGCAGCGTACACGGCGTAGCAAATCAGCCCCAGCATTTT. Its protein product is CASSVHGVANQPQHF. The whole variable domain, filled in from reference TRBV9 and TRBJ1-5, reads DSGVTQTPKHLITATGQRVTLRCSPRSGDLSVYWYQQSLDQGLQFLIQYYNGEERAKGNILERFSAQQFPDLHSELNLSSLELGDSALYFCASSVHGVANQPQHFGDGTRLSIL.

This chain connects TRBV3-1 (or the pseudogene TRBV3-2) to TRBJ2-7, with TRBD2 matching over 7 bases. This CDR3 has 15 amino acids. The germline CDR1 and CDR2 sequences are LGHDT and YNNKEL (reference sequence). After removal of 4 bases from V and 3 bases from J, the junction contained 9 bases not matched to a gene. CDR3 residues: CASSLPGRGVYEQYF. CDR3 DNA sequence: TGTGCCAGCAGCCTCCCGGGACGGGGGGTCTACGAGCAGTACTTC.

J is TRBJ2-3 and V is TRBV27; TRBD1 aligns across 9 bases. The CDR3 runs to 17 residues. V lost 2 bases and J lost 6; bases outside the gene matches: 12. CDR1 and CDR2 (germline): MNHEY, SMNVEV (reference sequence). The CDR3 is CASSLAGQGGRADTQYF. CDR3 in DNA: TGTGCCAGCAGTTTAGCGGGACAGGGTGGGCGCGCGGATACGCAGTATTTT.

J is TRBJ1-2 and V is TRBV6-5; weak D call: TRBD1 (6 bases). The germline V and J ends were trimmed by 6 bases and 4 bases, with 9 bases remaining between them. There are 12 residues in the CDR3. Germline V gene sequence: CDR1 MNHEY, CDR2 SVGAGI. The CDR3 region is CASRQGPYGYTF. DNA of the CDR3: TGTGCCAGCAGACAGGGCCCCTATGGCTACACCTTC.

This chain connects TRBV27 to TRBJ2-1; D is possibly TRBD1 (7 bases). The CDR3 is made up of 14 amino acids. In germline, CDR1 is MNHEY, CDR2 SMNVEV (reference sequence). Trimming took 6 bases from V and 8 from J, leaving 17 bases between them. CDR3 region: CASRLSRGDHEQFF. The CDR3 nucleotides are TGTGCCAGCAGGCTGTCCAGGGGGGATCATGAGCAGTTCTTC.

The chain has TRBV20-1 and TRBJ2-1; the D is unclear. In germline, CDR1 is DFQATT, CDR2 SNEGSKA (reference sequence). The V gene lost 2 bases and the J gene lost 9 bases, with 5 bases spanning the gap. CDR3 size: 10 residues. The CDR3 sequence: CSARSGEQFF. Here the CDR3 DNA reads TGCAGTGCTAGATCGGGTGAGCAGTTCTTC.

J is TRBJ2-6 and V is TRBV9; TRBD1 matches at 10 bases. V dropped 7 bases and J dropped 0; count of bases not matched to a gene: 13. There are 19 residues in the CDR3. The germline CDR1 and CDR2 sequences are SGDLS and YYNGEE. CDR3 DNA sequence: TGTGCCAGCCCCAAAAGCCCGGGACAGGGGAACTCTGGGGCCAACGTCCTGACTTTC. This translates into CASPKSPGQGNSGANVLTF.

This CDR3 reads CATRGQGLAGELFF. Written as DNA, the CDR3 is TGTGCCACCCGCGGACAGGGGCTGGCCGGGGAGCTGTTTTTT. This rearrangement joins TRBV24-1 to TRBJ2-2; 9 nucleotides align to TRBD1. Germline V CDR1 and CDR2: KGHDR, SFDVKD. There are 14 residues in the CDR3. Trimming took 9 bases from V and 6 from J; bases not matched to a gene: 7.

This clone has only one observation. The rearrangement uses TRBV15 and TRBJ2-7; 7 bases match TRBD2. The J segment lost 0 bases and the V segment lost 6 bases, leaving 5 bases of the junction unmatched. The CDR3 contains 14 residues. Germline values: CDR1 LNHNV, CDR2 YYDKDF (reference sequence). The DNA of the CDR3 is TGTGCCACCAGGGAGGGAGGGTCCTCCTACGAGCAGTACTTC. Amino acid sequence: CATREGGSSYEQYF.

V and J are TRBV5-5 and TRBJ2-2, with TRBD1 identical over 7 bases. The CDR3 sequence is 14 residues long. The junction had 1 base not matched to a gene; V was cut back by 0 bases and J by 5 bases. Germline CDR1 and CDR2: SGHKS and YYEKEE (reference sequence). This CDR3 is CASSLGQGTGELFF. Here the CDR3 DNA reads TGTGCCAGCAGCTTGGGACAGGGAACCGGGGAGCTGTTTTTT.

V gene TRBV25-1 combines with J gene TRBJ1-2; tentative D call: TRBD1 (5 bases). Germline assignment: CDR1 MGHDK and CDR2 SYGVNS. This CDR3 contains 11 residues. V shed 4 bases and J shed 8 bases, with 8 bases lying between them. The CDR3 loop reads CASSGGGGYTF. CDR3 nucleotides: TGTGCCAGCAGTGGGGGGGGAGGCTACACCTTC.

The chain recombines TRBV13 with TRBJ2-7; D gene ambiguous. Trimming pared 5 bases from V and 5 bases from J, leaving 19 bases between. The CDR3 runs to 15 residues. CDR1 is PRHDT, CDR2 FYEKMQ, per germline (reference sequence). CDR3 loop: CASSPPGVGNDEQYF. CDR3 sequence (DNA): TGTGCCAGCAGCCCGCCCGGAGTGGGTAACGACGAGCAGTACTTC.

The chain combines TRBV7-6 with TRBJ1-5, with D unresolved. The CDR3 covers 14 residues. V dropped 0 bases and J dropped 2 bases, with 5 bases sitting between them. CDR1 is SGHVS and CDR2 is FNYEAQ in the germline V gene. CDR3 nucleotide sequence: TGTGCCAGCAGCTTAGCTCCAGGCAATCAGCCCCAGCATTTT. Translated, it gives CASSLAPGNQPQHF.

This chain links TRBV27 with TRBJ1-1; D remains unclear. The CDR3 is made up of 15 amino acids. Trimming took off 8 bases at V and 0 bases at J, with 16 bases between the two ends. CDR1 MNHEY and CDR2 SMNVEV come from the germline V gene (reference sequence). The CDR3 nucleotides are TGTGCCAGCGCCCGGGGTACCCATATGAACACTGAAGCTTTCTTT. It translates to CASARGTHMNTEAFF.

This clone was seen at least ten times. The chain uses TRBV2 and TRBJ2-1; a weak D match, TRBD2 (5 bases). This CDR3 is 15 amino acids long. Germline loops: CDR1 SNHLY, CDR2 FYNNEI. Trimming pared 6 bases from V and 8 bases from J, leaving 20 bases between. The CDR3 sequence is CASRANMGAVDEQFF. CDR3 DNA: TGTGCCAGCAGGGCCAATATGGGAGCAGTCGATGAGCAGTTCTTC.

The V call is TRBV14, the J call TRBJ2-7; TRBD2 matches 11 bases. J gave up 3 bases and V 4 bases, and 5 bases lay outside the gene matches. Germline V gene sequence: CDR1 SGHDN, CDR2 FVKESK. The CDR3 has 15 residues. The DNA of the CDR3 is TGTGCCAGCAGCCCCATACTAGCGGGAGTCTACGAGCAGTACTTC. Translated: CASSPILAGVYEQYF.

V and J are TRBV7-2 and TRBJ2-7; D gene ambiguous. Germline CDR1 and CDR2: SGHTA and FQGNSA. CDR3 length equals 14 residues. V was pared by 5 bases and J by 0 bases, with 11 bases between. Here the CDR3 DNA reads TGTGCCAGCAGCCTAATAAGCTCCTCCTACGAGCAGTACTTC. This codes for CASSLISSSYEQYF.

The V and J genes are TRBV5-4 and TRBJ2-5, with TRBD2 matching over 11 bases. Germline V gives CDR1 SGHNT, CDR2 YYREEE (reference sequence). J lost 5 bases, V lost 4 bases, and 16 bases had no gene match. CDR3 length: 18 residues. The CDR3 DNA reads as TGTGCCAGCAGCGAGAGGGGGCGGTCTAGCGGGAGGAGGGAGACCCAGTACTTC. Its translation: CASSERGRSSGRRETQYF.

The genes are TRBV11-2 and TRBJ2-3; 9 bases fit TRBD2. This CDR3 comprises 17 residues. J lost 7 bases, V lost 0 bases, and 11 bases had no gene match. Germline V gene data show CDR1 as SGHAT and CDR2 as FQNNGV. In DNA, the CDR3 is TGTGCCAGCAGCTTAGAGCGGGGGGGAGGTAGCGTACATACGCAGTATTTT. Protein: CASSLERGGGSVHTQYF.

This clone was recorded a few times. This chain uses TRBV18 with TRBJ1-6, with TRBD1 matching 9 bases. CDR1 is KGHSH and CDR2 is LQKENI in the germline V gene. This CDR3 is 15 amino acids long. V lost 3 bases to trimming and J lost 8 bases; unmatched junction nucleotides: 5. CDR3 nucleotides: TGTGCCAGCTCACCTGGGACAGGGTTGGATTCACCCCTCCACTTT. It is translated as CASSPGTGLDSPLHF.

V is TRBV6-4 and J is TRBJ2-1; TRBD1 might be the D (6 bases). Germline CDR1 MRHNA, CDR2 SNTAGT. V was shortened by 4 bases and J by 6 bases, with 10 bases between the two germline ends. The CDR3 runs to 13 residues. The CDR3 reads CASSVNRVNEQFF. The CDR3 DNA reads TGTGCCAGCAGTGTCAACAGGGTCAATGAGCAGTTCTTC.

This clone was counted once. In nucleotides, the CDR3 is TGCGCCAGCAGTGACCGGGGTGAGCAGTTCTTC. Its protein product is CASSDRGEQFF. The rearrangement uses TRBV10-2 and TRBJ2-1; a weak D match, TRBD2 (5 bases). CDR1 WSHSY and CDR2 SAAADI come from the germline V gene. The CDR3 has 11 residues. With 3 bases removed from V and 9 bases from J, the gap between germline ends came to 6 bases.

The chain couples TRBV19 to TRBJ2-1; D is ambiguous. V lost 1 base to trimming and J lost 0 bases, with 7 bases between them. Germline CDR1 reads LNHDA; CDR2 reads SQIVND (reference sequence). CDR3 length equals 15 residues. The CDR3 sequence is CASSIVIFSYNEQFF. DNA of the CDR3: TGTGCCAGTAGTATAGTAATTTTCTCCTACAATGAGCAGTTCTTC.

This clone was picked up a small number of times. V gene TRBV7-2 combines with J gene TRBJ2-1, with no clear D. V lost 2 bases, J lost 2 bases, and 4 bases lay in between. Germline V gene lookup returns CDR1 SGHTA and CDR2 FQGNSA. This CDR3 contains 13 residues. Written as DNA, the CDR3 is TGTGCCAGCAGCTTATTAACCTACAATGAGCAGTTCTTC. Translating gives CASSLLTYNEQFF.

V and J are TRBV18 and TRBJ1-5, with TRBD1 as a possible D gene (6 bases). This CDR3 has 13 amino acids. Germline-derived CDR1 and CDR2 are KGHSH and LQKENI. V was shortened by 3 bases and J by 7 bases, with 10 bases between the two germline ends. CDR3 in DNA: TGTGCCAGCTCACCCGTCCAGGGGCAGCCCCAGCATTTT. Protein product: CASSPVQGQPQHF.